This T cell receptor (beta chain) appears in the sequencing data of a study of glioma-infiltrating T cells listed by TCRdb under 2016. About the study as a whole: Glioma tissue, non-neoplastic brain tissue and matched peripheral blood mononuclear cells were used as sources from which TCR alpha- and beta-chain repertoires were sequenced. To gauge divergence between tissue and blood T-cell populations, every tissue-infiltrating repertoire was compared against the peripheral blood repertoire from the same patient. Three low-grade glioma patients, under ten primary glioblastoma patients, and three non-glioma patients who contributed non-neoplastic brain tissue made up the paired cohort.

From cysteine to phenylalanine, the CDR3 is 15 amino acids long. Kept here is only the CDR3 DNA, which spans 45 bases and is read in frame from base 1. Ends trimmed: V by 8 bases, J by 6 bases; bases unmatched to a gene: 13. As encoded in the germline V gene, CDR1 is MDHEN while CDR2 is SYDVKM. This clonotype was detected only a few times. No cognate antigen has been identified for it. No base qualities exist here, and no much larger clone lies one base off it. The study at large found these results: Very few CDR3 sequences were shared between tissue and blood, attributed to high CDR3 diversity and limited sampling. VJ-independent divergence between tissue and blood was found to be below expectation in non-neoplastic patients but above expectation in all gliomas, particularly low-grade gliomas. The group comparisons were based on small numbers of patients: three non-neoplastic, three low-grade glioma and fewer than ten glioblastoma patients.

The iRepertoire nested amplicon-rescue multiplex PCR (arm-PCR) platform was used to amplify TCR alpha and beta CDR3 regions from RNA. One-step reverse transcription and amplification used about 90-400 ng of tissue mRNA or PBMC total RNA as input. Following bead purification, Illumina adapters were added through a secondary multiplex PCR, and the libraries were then gel-purified between 200 and 400 bp. The libraries contained internal 6-nucleotide barcodes that were used for demultiplexing. Libraries were sequenced on an Illumina MiSeq with 2x220 or 2x250 nucleotide paired-end reads. Per the source publication's procedure: Paired reads were merged using FLASH 1.2.11 and aligned with BWA-MEM to the GRCh37 human genome, and TRA and TRB reads were then extracted. For V and J assignment, an IMGT-derived reference of cassette sequences and CDR3 motifs that included pseudogenes was used. Reads were translated in three frames, and productive CDR3s were defined as those with a C...FGXG motif and no stop codons. A clonotype was defined as a unique combination of a V-J cassette pair and a CDR3 amino acid sequence. Filtering of reads was based on Hamming distance, with the threshold set by the sequence error rate of each sample in mapped regions. The public reads were run again by TCRdb, first through fastp at Q25 and then through MiXCR, and only productive beta chains were kept. Here each entry gathers all rows of one CDR3 protein and keeps the most common genes and DNA. TCRdb, not the authors, supplied the V and J calls. In this sample the table shows fewer than 200,000 distinct CDR3 sequences, roughly 45% of which occur a single time. The top ten clones comprise 4% to 6.5% of the sample.

This receptor was identified in a human donor with low-grade glioma or glioblastoma, undergoing nonglioma brain surgery, or in good health (not recorded which). The sequenced material came from glioma tissue, nonneoplastic brain tissue, or PBMCs (not recorded which). The V gene is TRBV28 and the J gene is TRBJ2-1; 7 middle bases align to TRBD2. For the CDR3, the sequence is CASGPGGSMGNEQFF. The DNA is TGTGCCAGCGGGCCCGGCGGGAGCATGGGCAATGAGCAGTTCTTC.